This T cell receptor beta chain was obtained from a study of blood T cell repertoires in COVID-19. The wider study: PBMCs, B-cell-depleted T cells, or T cells were the source of the cDNA or gDNA that made up the material.

The CDR3 covers 16 residues. Germline V gives CDR1 WNHNN, CDR2 SYGVQD (reference sequence). Trimming shortened V by 3 bases and J by 4 bases, and 16 bases separated the two germline ends. Authors' methods: Estimation of nucleated cell counts relied on the amplification of reference gene primers. Only in-frame clones appear in the TCRdb table, and some are missing; sequencing was by immunoSEQ multiplex PCR. V and J calls and clone size are given by that table; D and trimming were obtained from the DNA. The table includes around 190,000 clones, 86% detected once. The participants were between about 18 and 90 years old and came from about two dozen US areas.

The clonotype comes from a man between 35 and 55 years old with acute COVID-19. The sequenced sample was PBMCs or T cells enriched from blood (not recorded which). V is TRBV10-1 and J is TRBJ2-1, with D possibly being TRBD1 (5 bases). CDR3 region: CASSETPGHDYNEQFF. CDR3 in DNA: TGCGCCAGCAGTGAAACTCCCGGACACGATTACAATGAGCAGTTCTTC.